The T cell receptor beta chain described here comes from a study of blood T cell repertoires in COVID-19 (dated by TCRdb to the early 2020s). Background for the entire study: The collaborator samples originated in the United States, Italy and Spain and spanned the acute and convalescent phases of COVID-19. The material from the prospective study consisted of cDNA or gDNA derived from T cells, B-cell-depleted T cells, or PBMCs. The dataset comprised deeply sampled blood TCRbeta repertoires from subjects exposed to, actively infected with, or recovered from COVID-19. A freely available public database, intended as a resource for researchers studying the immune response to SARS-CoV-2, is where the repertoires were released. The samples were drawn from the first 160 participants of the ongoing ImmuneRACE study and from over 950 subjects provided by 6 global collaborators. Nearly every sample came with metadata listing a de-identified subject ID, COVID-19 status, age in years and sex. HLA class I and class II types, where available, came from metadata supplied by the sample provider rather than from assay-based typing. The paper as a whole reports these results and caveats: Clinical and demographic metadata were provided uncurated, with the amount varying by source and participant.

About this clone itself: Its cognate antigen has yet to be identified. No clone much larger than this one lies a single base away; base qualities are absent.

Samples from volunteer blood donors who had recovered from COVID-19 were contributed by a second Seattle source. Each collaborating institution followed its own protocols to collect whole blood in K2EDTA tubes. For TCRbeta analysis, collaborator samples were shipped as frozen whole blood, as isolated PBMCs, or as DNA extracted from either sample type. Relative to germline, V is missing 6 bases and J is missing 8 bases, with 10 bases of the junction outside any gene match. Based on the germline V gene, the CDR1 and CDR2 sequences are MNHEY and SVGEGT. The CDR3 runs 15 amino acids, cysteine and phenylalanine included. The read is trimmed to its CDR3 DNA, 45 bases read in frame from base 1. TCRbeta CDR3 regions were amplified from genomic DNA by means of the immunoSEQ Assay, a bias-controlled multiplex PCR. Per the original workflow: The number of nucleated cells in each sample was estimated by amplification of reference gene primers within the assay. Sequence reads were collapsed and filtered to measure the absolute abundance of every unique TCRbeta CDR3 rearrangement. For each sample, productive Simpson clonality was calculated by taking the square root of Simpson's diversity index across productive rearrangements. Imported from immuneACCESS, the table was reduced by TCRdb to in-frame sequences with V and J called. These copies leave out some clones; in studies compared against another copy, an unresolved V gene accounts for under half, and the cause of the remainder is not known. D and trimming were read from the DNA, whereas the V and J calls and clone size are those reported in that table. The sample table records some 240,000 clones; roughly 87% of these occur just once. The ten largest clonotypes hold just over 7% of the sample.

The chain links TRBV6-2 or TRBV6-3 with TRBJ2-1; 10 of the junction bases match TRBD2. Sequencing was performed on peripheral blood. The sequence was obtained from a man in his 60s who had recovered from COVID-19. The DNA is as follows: TGTGCCAGCAGCAACGGGCCGCTAGCGGGGGATGAGCAGTTCTTC. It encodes CASSNGPLAGDEQFF.